These 30 T cell receptor beta chains originate from one sample sequenced in a study of T cells after yellow fever vaccination. TCRdb re-analysed the 5' RACE reads in MiXCR, keeping a single row per CDR3 protein. This sample has about 85,000 distinct CDR3 sequences, with 10% to 15% found just once. The specimen comprised CD8+ T cells not binding an NS4B(214-222) dextramer, sorted from PBMCs, sampled less than 25 days after the first yellow fever vaccination. Source of these receptors: a man aged 18-30 years who received the YFV17D yellow fever vaccine.

This clonotype was seen a handful of times. The V and J genes are TRBV27 and TRBJ1-2; D is uncertain. V was pared by 0 bases and J by 4 bases, with 6 bases between. There are 13 residues in the CDR3. The germline V gene has CDR1 MNHEY and CDR2 SMNVEV (reference sequence). CDR3 coding DNA: TGTGCCAGCAGTTTATCTGACGGCTATGGCTACACCTTC. Its translation: CASSLSDGYGYTF.

The V and J genes are TRBV12-3 or TRBV12-4 and TRBJ1-2, with D possibly TRBD1 on 5 matching bases. The CDR3 has 14 amino acids. Trimming pared 3 bases from V and 6 bases from J, leaving 14 bases between. The chain's CDR3 is CASSFSAGRHGYTF. The CDR3 DNA reads as TGTGCCAGCAGTTTTAGTGCAGGGCGCCATGGCTACACCTTC.

The chain has TRBV4-3 and TRBJ1-2; TRBD1 is a possible D gene (6 bases). In germline, CDR1 is LGHNA, CDR2 YSLEER. CDR3 length: 15 amino acids. V lost 1 base and J lost 7, with 16 bases in between. CDR3 in amino acids: CASSQAGGVQGGYTF. CDR3 sequence (DNA): TGCGCCAGCAGCCAAGCGGGGGGCGTACAGGGTGGCTACACCTTC.

This clonotype was seen only a few times. This chain uses TRBV20-1 with TRBJ2-5; 7 positions match TRBD2. V dropped 6 bases and J dropped 2; count of bases not matched to a gene: 15. Germline V CDR1 and CDR2: DFQATT, SNEGSKA (reference sequence). There are 16 residues in the CDR3. CDR3 sequence (DNA): TGCAGTGCCCACCACTCATGGGGAGGGCGGCAAGAGACCCAGTACTTC. Translating gives CSAHHSWGGRQETQYF.

The chain combines TRBV6-5 with TRBJ2-2; D ambiguous. The V and J ends lost 6 bases and 7 bases respectively, with 6 bases between them. Germline lookup yields CDR1 MNHEY and CDR2 SVGAGI. The CDR3 runs 11 residues. CDR3 protein: CASRGYGELFF. In DNA form, the CDR3 reads TGTGCCAGCAGGGGGTACGGGGAGCTGTTTTTT.

There are a few counts of this clonotype. The chain links TRBV11-2 to TRBJ1-3; D might be TRBD1 (5 bases). This CDR3 is built from 14 residues. Germline V lookup: CDR1 SGHAT, CDR2 FQNNGV. V was trimmed by 4 bases and J by 4 bases, leaving 11 bases between them. The CDR3 loop reads CASSSRVSGNTIYF. The CDR3 DNA reads TGTGCCAGCAGCTCCAGGGTCTCCGGAAACACCATATATTTT.

This sequence joins TRBV27 and TRBJ2-4; 7 bases agree with TRBD1. CDR3 length: 14 amino acids. Germline values: CDR1 MNHEY, CDR2 SMNVEV (reference sequence). V trimming: 2 bases; J trimming: 6 bases; junction bases outside the gene matches: 4. The CDR3 reads CASSLTPGGNIQYF. As DNA, the CDR3 is TGTGCCAGCAGTTTAACCCCAGGGGGAAACATTCAGTACTTC.

CDR3 DNA: TGTGCCAGCCGGTTGGGCCGATCTAGCACAGATACGCAGTATTTT. Its translation: CASRLGRSSTDTQYF. V and J are TRBV5-6 and TRBJ2-3; no firm D call. This CDR3 comprises 15 residues. V lost 7 bases and J 0 bases, leaving 15 bases between the germline ends. CDR1 is SGHDT, CDR2 YYEEEE, per germline.

This clonotype was seen a handful of times. CDR3 nucleotides: TGCGCCAGCAGCCAAGATTTTTGGGGGGTCAGCACAGATACGCAGTATTTT. Its translation: CASSQDFWGVSTDTQYF. The V call is TRBV4-1, the J call TRBJ2-3, with D possibly TRBD2 on 6 matching bases. Germline V gene lookup returns CDR1 MGHRA and CDR2 YSYEKL. The CDR3 consists of 17 residues. The V and J ends lost 0 bases and 0 bases respectively, with 13 bases between them.

This clonotype has just a few counts. The chain employs TRBV5-1 and TRBJ1-1; no definite D call. Trimming removed 3 bases from V and 1 base from J, with 10 bases in between. The CDR3 covers 14 residues. From germline, CDR1 is SGHRS and CDR2 YFSETQ. This CDR3 is CASSWRHPNTEAFF. The CDR3 DNA sequence: TGCGCCAGCAGCTGGCGACACCCGAACACTGAAGCTTTCTTT.

This clonotype was seen more than once but under ten times. The J gene is TRBJ2-1, the V gene TRBV7-9; tentative D call: TRBD2 (6 bases). V gave up 4 bases and J gave up 9 bases, with 10 bases separating them. Germline V gives CDR1 SEHNR, CDR2 FQNEAQ (reference sequence). There are 12 residues in the CDR3. The CDR3 sequence is CASSSSETEQFF. The DNA of the CDR3 is TGTGCCAGCAGCTCTAGCGAAACTGAGCAGTTCTTC.

The chain uses TRBV28 and TRBJ2-7, with 10 bases matching TRBD1. The CDR3 length is 13 residues. V lost 10 bases and J lost 2; bases outside the gene matches: 5. Looked up from germline, CDR1 is MDHEN and CDR2 is SYDVKM. CDR3 bases: TGTGCCACCGGACAGGGGGGGGCCTACGAGCAGTACGTC. Translating it yields CATGQGGAYEQYV.

Written as DNA, the CDR3 is TGTGCTAGTGGTTTACCCGACAGGGGACCTCAGCCCCAGCATTTT. Its protein product is CASGLPDRGPQPQHF. The chain employs TRBV12-5 and TRBJ1-5; 8 bases line up with TRBD1. The CDR3 covers 15 residues. V was clipped by 3 bases and J by 6 bases; unmatched bases: 7. From germline, CDR1 is LGHNT and CDR2 FRNRAP.

The chain couples TRBV7-8 to TRBJ2-2; TRBD2 aligns across 8 bases. The CDR3 contains 16 residues. Germline V lookup: CDR1 SGHVS, CDR2 FQNEAQ. The J segment lost 9 bases and the V segment lost 4 bases, leaving 13 bases of the junction unmatched. This CDR3 is CASSSAYGGGPRELFF. CDR3 bases: TGTGCCAGCAGCTCGGCTTACGGCGGGGGGCCCAGGGAGCTGTTTTTT.

This clonotype was observed a handful of times. J is TRBJ2-7 and V is TRBV6-6; no clear D. The CDR3 contains 13 residues. The germline CDR1 and CDR2 sequences are MNHNY and SVGAGI (reference sequence). V was clipped by 3 bases and J by 1 base, with 7 bases between them. This CDR3 is CASSYAGSYEQYF. The CDR3 bases are TGTGCCAGCAGTTATGCAGGTTCCTACGAGCAGTACTTC.

This clonotype was picked up a small number of times. The chain couples TRBV3-1 to TRBJ2-7; 9 nucleotides agree with TRBD1. The trim removed 4 bases at V and 2 bases at J, leaving 12 bases unmatched. Per the germline V gene, CDR1 is LGHDT and CDR2 is YNNKEL (reference sequence). The CDR3 extends over 17 amino acids. The CDR3 nucleotides read TGTGCCAGCAGCCCAACCGACAGGGGGAAGGCCCCCTACGAGCAGTACTTC. Translation gives CASSPTDRGKAPYEQYF.

The V gene is TRBV12-3 or TRBV12-4, the J gene TRBJ2-1; weak D call: TRBD1 (5 bases). CDR3 size: 12 residues. V lost 4 bases and J 10 bases, leaving 11 bases between the germline ends. CDR3 region: CASSWTTPEQFF. CDR3 DNA: TGTGCCAGCAGTTGGACAACCCCGGAGCAGTTCTTC.

This clonotype was picked up a small number of times. This rearrangement joins TRBV6-1 to TRBJ2-1, with TRBD2 identical over 12 bases. V lost 5 bases to trimming and J lost 4 bases; unmatched junction nucleotides: 6. Germline-derived CDR1 and CDR2 are MNHNS and SASEGT. There are 16 residues in the CDR3. The CDR3 loop reads CASSKPGLAGYNEQFF. CDR3 in DNA: TGTGCCAGCAGTAAACCTGGACTAGCGGGATACAATGAGCAGTTCTTC.

This clonotype appeared a few times. V gene TRBV15 combines with J gene TRBJ1-1; TRBD1 is a possible D gene (5 bases). In germline, CDR1 is LNHNV, CDR2 YYDKDF (reference sequence). The V end was cut by 6 bases, the J end by 6 bases, with 14 bases between. This CDR3 comprises 13 residues. CDR3 in DNA: TGTGCCACCAGTCCAAAAGGGGTCTCTGAAGCTTTCTTT. It yields the protein CATSPKGVSEAFF.

The chain carries TRBV7-6 and TRBJ1-2; 8 nucleotides match TRBD1. The V gene's germline CDR1 is SGHVS and CDR2 FNYEAQ. The V segment lost 4 bases and the J segment 7 bases; nucleotides outside the gene matches: 11. This CDR3 contains 15 residues. Here the CDR3 DNA reads TGTGCCAGCAGCTCCCTGTTGGACAGGGAGAGTGGCTACACCTTC. Amino acids: CASSSLLDRESGYTF. Combining the CDR3 with reference TRBV7-6 and TRBJ1-2 gives the whole variable domain GAGVSQSPRYKVTKRGQDVALRCDPISGHVSLYWYRQALGQGPEFLTYFNYEAQQDKSGLPNDRFSAERPEGSISTLTIQRTEQRDSAMYRCASSSLLDRESGYTFGSGTRLTVV.

The V and J genes are TRBV4-1 and TRBJ2-3, with TRBD2 as a possible D gene (5 bases). The V end was cut by 1 base, the J end by 1 base, with 9 bases between. The CDR3 runs 15 residues. Germline V gives CDR1 MGHRA, CDR2 YSYEKL. The CDR3 DNA follows: TGCGCCAGCAGCCAAGTTAGCGAGGGCACAGATACGCAGTATTTT. It encodes CASSQVSEGTDTQYF.

The chain links TRBV4-3 to TRBJ1-4; D is ambiguous. The CDR3 totals 14 residues. Germline CDR1 and CDR2: LGHNA and YSLEER. V was cut by 4 bases and J by 8 bases, with 14 bases left in between. The CDR3: CASSPDVGREKLFF. DNA of the CDR3: TGCGCCAGCAGCCCGGACGTGGGCCGAGAAAAACTGTTTTTT.

This clonotype has just a few counts. This chain links TRBV6-5 with TRBJ2-2, with 10 nucleotides matching TRBD1. Losses at the gene ends were 0 bases for V and 1 base for J; bases not matched to a gene: 2. This CDR3 is 17 amino acids long. Germline loops: CDR1 MNHEY, CDR2 SVGAGI. CDR3 bases: TGTGCCAGCAGTTACTCGAGGGACAGGGGGAACACCGGGGAGCTGTTTTTT. This encodes CASSYSRDRGNTGELFF.

The gene calls are TRBV9 and TRBJ2-1; possible D gene TRBD2, 6 bases. Germline assignment: CDR1 SGDLS and CDR2 YYNGEE. The V end lost 3 bases, the J end lost 6 bases, and 13 bases lay between the germline ends. The length of the CDR3 is 14 residues. CDR3 loop: CASSASGVTNEQFF. The CDR3 nucleotides are TGTGCCAGCAGCGCCTCGGGAGTTACCAATGAGCAGTTCTTC. Full variable domain (remainder filled in from reference TRBV9 and TRBJ2-1): DSGVTQTPKHLITATGQRVTLRCSPRSGDLSVYWYQQSLDQGLQFLIQYYNGEERAKGNILERFSAQQFPDLHSELNLSSLELGDSALYFCASSASGVTNEQFFGPGTRLTVL.

This clonotype showed up many times. The chain combines TRBV20-1 with TRBJ2-1; D may correspond to TRBD1 or TRBD2 (6 bases each). Between the trimmed V and J ends, which lost 0 bases and 2 bases, there was a span of 11 bases. From germline, CDR1 is DFQATT and CDR2 SNEGSKA (reference sequence). The CDR3 spans 15 residues. CDR3 nucleotides: TGCAGTGCTAGAGATCTAGGGGGGACCTACAATGAGCAGTTCTTC. Protein product: CSARDLGGTYNEQFF.

This clonotype was seen a handful of times. The chain links TRBV7-3 to TRBJ2-1; no firm D call. The germline V gene encodes CDR1 SGHTA and CDR2 FQGTGA. This CDR3 comprises 12 residues. The V and J ends lost 3 bases and 8 bases respectively, with 8 bases between them. CDR3 bases: TGTGCCAGCAGCTTGGGAAAGGATGAGCAGTTCTTC. Translated, it gives CASSLGKDEQFF. Complete variable domain (other parts from reference TRBV7-3 and TRBJ2-1): GAGVSQTPSNKVTEKGKYVELRCDPISGHTALYWYRQSLGQGPEFLIYFQGTGAADDSGLPNDRFFAVRPEGSVSTLKIQRTERGDSAVYLCASSLGKDEQFFGPGTRLTVL.

The chain uses TRBV4-1 and TRBJ2-3; 13 positions agree with TRBD2. This CDR3 has 16 residues. Germline V gives CDR1 MGHRA, CDR2 YSYEKL. J lost 5 bases, V lost 3 bases, and 5 bases had no gene match. CDR3 amino acids: CASSHQLAGGRDTQYF. The CDR3 coding sequence is TGCGCCAGCAGCCACCAACTAGCGGGGGGGCGAGATACGCAGTATTTT.

This clonotype was seen a few times. The chain carries TRBV19 and TRBJ1-1; TRBD1 matches 11 bases. Losses at the gene ends were 5 bases for V and 5 bases for J; bases not matched to a gene: 7. CDR1 is LNHDA and CDR2 is SQIVND in the germline V gene (reference sequence). The CDR3 loop spans 15 amino acids. CDR3 amino acids: CASSVLGQGATEAFF. The CDR3 nucleotides read TGTGCCAGTAGTGTACTCGGACAGGGGGCGACTGAAGCTTTCTTT.

This clonotype was recorded at least ten times. V and J are TRBV29-1 and TRBJ2-1, with TRBD2 identical over 8 bases. Germline values: CDR1 SQVTM, CDR2 ANQGSEA. Trimming removed 7 bases from V and 0 bases from J; junction bases left unmatched: 14. This CDR3 is built from 17 residues. CDR3 residues: CSAARGAGASSYNEQFF. The CDR3 region has the DNA TGCAGCGCTGCCCGGGGAGCGGGGGCCTCCTCCTACAATGAGCAGTTCTTC.

This clonotype has more than one count but fewer than ten. The chain carries TRBV7-9 and TRBJ1-1; no reliable D call. The CDR3 has 14 residues. The V gene lost 5 bases and the J gene lost 1 base, with 11 bases spanning the gap. Per the germline V gene, CDR1 is SEHNR and CDR2 is FQNEAQ (reference sequence). The CDR3 loop reads CASSAPTSNTEAFF. The DNA of the CDR3 is TGTGCCAGCAGCGCCCCAACATCGAACACTGAAGCTTTCTTT. Filled out from reference TRBV7-9 and TRBJ1-1, the complete variable domain reads DTGVSQNPRHKITKRGQNVTFRCDPISEHNRLYWYRQTLGQGPEFLTYFQNEAQLEKSRLLSDRFSAERPKGSFSTLEIQRTEQGDSAMYLCASSAPTSNTEAFFGQGTRLTVV.